This T cell receptor (beta chain) is from a study of blood T cell repertoires in COVID-19. The overall study: COVID-19 samples, acute and convalescent, were from the United States, Italy and Spain.

Germline V CDR1 and CDR2: MNHEY, SVGAGI. The CDR3 length is 15 residues. Trimming at V came to 0 bases and at J to 4 bases, leaving 0 bases not matched to a gene. In the original processing: Nucleated cell counts were estimated from reference gene primer amplification. The assay was immunoSEQ multiplex PCR, and TCRdb's table has in-frame clones only and misses some. That table is the source of V, J and clone size, and D and trimming were worked out from the DNA. The table has some 89,000 clones, over 85% seen once; the top ten hold more than 2%. This receptor was taken from a man aged 50 to 59 with acute or convalescent COVID-19. Sequences were obtained from peripheral blood. The chain is built from TRBV6-5 and TRBJ2-3; 11 bases are a match to TRBD1. The CDR3: CASSYSGQGADTQYF. The CDR3 DNA reads as TGTGCCAGCAGTTACTCGGGACAGGGGGCAGATACGCAGTATTTT.